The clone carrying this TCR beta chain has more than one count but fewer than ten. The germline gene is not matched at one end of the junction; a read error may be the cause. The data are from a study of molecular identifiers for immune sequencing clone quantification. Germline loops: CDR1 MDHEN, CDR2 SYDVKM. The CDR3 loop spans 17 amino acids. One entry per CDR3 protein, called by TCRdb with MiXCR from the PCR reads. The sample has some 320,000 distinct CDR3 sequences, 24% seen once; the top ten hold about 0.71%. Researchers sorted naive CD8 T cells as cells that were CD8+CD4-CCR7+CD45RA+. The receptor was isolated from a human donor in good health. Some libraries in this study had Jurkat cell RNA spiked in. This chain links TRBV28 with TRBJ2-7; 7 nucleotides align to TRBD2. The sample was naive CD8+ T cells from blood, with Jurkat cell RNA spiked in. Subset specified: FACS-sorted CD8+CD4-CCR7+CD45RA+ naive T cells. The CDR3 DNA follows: TGTGCCAGCAGTCCCCTCCAACTAGCGAGCCGACGATACGAGCTGTACTTC. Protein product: CASSPLQLASRRYELYF.